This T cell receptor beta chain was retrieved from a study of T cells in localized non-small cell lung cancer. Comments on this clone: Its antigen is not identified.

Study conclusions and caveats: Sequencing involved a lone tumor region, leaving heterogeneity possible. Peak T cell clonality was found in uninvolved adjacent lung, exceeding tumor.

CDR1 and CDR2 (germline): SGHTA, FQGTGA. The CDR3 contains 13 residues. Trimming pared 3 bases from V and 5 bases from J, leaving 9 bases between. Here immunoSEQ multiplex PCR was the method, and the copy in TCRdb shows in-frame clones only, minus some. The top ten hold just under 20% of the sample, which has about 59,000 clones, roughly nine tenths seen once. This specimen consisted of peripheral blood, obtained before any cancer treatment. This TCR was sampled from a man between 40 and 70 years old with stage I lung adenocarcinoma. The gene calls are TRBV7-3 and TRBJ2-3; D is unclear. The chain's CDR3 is CASSFGSLDTQYF. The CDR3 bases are TGTGCCAGCAGCTTCGGTTCGCTAGATACGCAGTATTTT.